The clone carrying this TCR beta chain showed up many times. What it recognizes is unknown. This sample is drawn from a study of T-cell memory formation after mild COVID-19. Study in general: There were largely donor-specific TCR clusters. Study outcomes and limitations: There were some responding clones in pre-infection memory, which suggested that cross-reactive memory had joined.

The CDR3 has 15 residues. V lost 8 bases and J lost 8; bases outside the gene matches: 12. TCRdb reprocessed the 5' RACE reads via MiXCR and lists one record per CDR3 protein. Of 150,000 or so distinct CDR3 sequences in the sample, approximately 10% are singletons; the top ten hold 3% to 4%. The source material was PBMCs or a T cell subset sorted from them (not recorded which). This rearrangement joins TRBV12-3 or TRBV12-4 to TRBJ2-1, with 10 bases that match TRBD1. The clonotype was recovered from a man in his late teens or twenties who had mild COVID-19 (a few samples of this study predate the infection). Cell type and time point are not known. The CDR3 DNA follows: TGTGCCAGCTCCCGCCCCGGGACAGGGGTGGATGAGCAGTTCTTC. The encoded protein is CASSRPGTGVDEQFF.